Listed below are T cell receptor beta chains from one sample, sequenced in a study of PD-L1 blockade in urothelial cancer. Libraries were prepared by immunoSEQ multiplex PCR; TCRdb keeps only in-frame clonotypes and omits some of them. Of around 110,000 clones in the sample, less than 95% were seen once. Here the sequenced sample was PBMCs, taken around atezolizumab (anti-PD-L1) treatment. The receptors derive from a man aged 60 to 75 with urothelial cancer. CDR3s include the opening cysteine and the closing phenylalanine or tryptophan. A D gene is named only where the DNA matches it firmly. Size tells how often a clone was seen (once, few, many) or the class of an expanded clone, and some rows leave it out.

NA | TRBJ1-5 | TRBV9 | NA | TGTGCCAGCAGCGGCTCCCAGGGTTCTCAACCCCAGCATTTT | CASSGSQGSQPQHF
TRBD1 | TRBJ2-3 | TRBV4-2 | NA | TGTGCCAGCAGCCAGGACAGACAGGGTACGCAGTATTTT | CASSQDRQGTQYF
NA | TRBJ1-1 | TRBV11-2 | NA | TGTGCCAGCAGCTTAGTCAGAGGGCGGACTGAAGCTTTCTTT | CASSLVRGRTEAFF
NA | TRBJ2-3 | TRBV7-2 | NA | TGTGCCAGCAGTCCAAGCACAGATACGCAGTATTTT | CASSPSTDTQYF
TRBD1 | TRBJ1-2 | TRBV5-5 | once | TGTGCCAGCAGCTCGGCCGGGACAGGGCTATCAAGGGGCTACACCTTC | CASSSAGTGLSRGYTF
TRBD1 | TRBJ1-3 | TRBV4-1 | NA | TGCGCCAGCAGCCAACCAGGGACAGTCAACACCATATATTTT | CASSQPGTVNTIYF
NA | TRBJ2-2 | TRBV7-8 | NA | TGTGCCAGCAGCTTTGCAGGACTCAACACCGGGGAGCTGTTTTTT | CASSFAGLNTGELFF
TRBD2 | TRBJ2-5 | TRBV28 | NA | TGTGCCAGCAACGACGCCCTAGCGGGAATTGAGACCCAGTACTTC | CASNDALAGIETQYF
NA | TRBJ2-2 | TRBV5-4 | few | TGTGCCAGCTCACAGGATAGGCACACCGGGGAGCTGTTTTTT | CASSQDRHTGELFF
TRBD1 | TRBJ2-5 | TRBV6-1 | NA | TGTGCCAGCAGATTAGGGACAGGACAAGAGACCCAGTACTTC | CASRLGTGQETQYF
NA | TRBJ1-1 | TRBV11-3 | NA | TGTGCCAGCAGCTCTAGAGGGGGGGCGTCGGACACTGAAGCTTTCTTT | CASSSRGGASDTEAFF
NA | TRBJ1-6 | TRBV25-1 | once | TGTGCCAGCAGTGGCCTCGAGAGTGCACCCCTCCACTTT | CASSGLESAPLHF
NA | TRBJ2-3 | TRBV6-4 | NA | TGTGCCAGCAGAGAGCAGGGGGGAGATACGCAGTATTTT | CASREQGGDTQYF
TRBD2 | TRBJ2-3 | TRBV4-1 | NA | TGCGCCAGCAGCCAAGTATTCGGGCGGGGGATACCTACACTCGCGGATACGCAGTATTTT | CASSQVFGRGIPTLADTQYF
NA | TRBJ2-5 | TRBV5-6 | NA | TGTGCCAGCAGATCTCAACTAGCTCCGTACCAAGAGACCCAGTACTTC | CASRSQLAPYQETQYF
TRBD1 | TRBJ1-1 | TRBV5-6 | NA | TGTGCCAGCAGCTCCCGGGACAGGGGGCTCACTGAAGCTTTCTTT | CASSSRDRGLTEAFF
TRBD1 | TRBJ1-6 | TRBV30 | NA | TGTGCCTGGAGTTCGACAGGGGAGAATTCACCCCTCCACTTT | CAWSSTGENSPLHF
NA | TRBJ2-2 | TRBV5-1 | once | TGCGCCAGCAGCTTAGGGAGGCGCACCGGGGAGCTGTTTTTT | CASSLGRRTGELFF
TRBD1 | TRBJ2-2 | TRBV4-3 | NA | TGCGCCAGCAGCCGCGGGACAGGGTCCGGGGAGCTGTTTTTT | CASSRGTGSGELFF
TRBD1 | TRBJ1-2 | TRBV6-6 | NA | TGTGCCAGCTTAATAGACAGGGTACGCTATGGCTACACCTTC | CASLIDRVRYGYTF
NA | TRBJ1-5 | TRBV30 | NA | TGTGCCTGGAGTACAGGGACGAGCAATCAGCCCCAGCATTTT | CAWSTGTSNQPQHF
NA | TRBJ2-5 | TRBV20-1 | NA | TGCAAACCAGGGGAACAAGAGACCCAGTACTTC | CKPGEQETQYF
NA | TRBJ2-3 | TRBV6-6 | NA | TGTGCCAGCAAATCGGGCGGGTCCTTCACAGATACGCAGTATTTT | CASKSGGSFTDTQYF
NA | TRBJ2-7 | TRBV28 | NA | TGTGCCAGCAGTTCAGGGCTTATGTACGAGCAGTACTTC | CASSSGLMYEQYF
NA | TRBJ1-1 | TRBV5-1 | NA | TGCGCCAGCAGCCACGGTGATCAATTGAACACTGAAGCTTTCTTT | CASSHGDQLNTEAFF
NA | TRBJ2-3 | TRBV19 | NA | TGTGCCAGTAATACTCGGACTAGCACAGATACGCAGTATTTT | CASNTRTSTDTQYF
NA | TRBJ2-4 | TRBV28 | few | TGTGCCAGCAGTGCCCCCGGGAGCGTTGGCATTCAGTACTTC | CASSAPGSVGIQYF
NA | TRBJ2-7 | TRBV11-1 | NA | TGTGCCAGCAGCCTTTCTACAGCGCGGGATAGTTACGAGCAGTACTTC | CASSLSTARDSYEQYF
TRBD1 | TRBJ2-7 | TRBV7-9 | NA | TGTGCCAGCAGCTTGGGACAGGAGAACTACGAGCAGTACTTC | CASSLGQENYEQYF
NA | TRBJ2-1 | TRBV4-3 | NA | TGCGCCAGCAGCCAGGGGACTTCGAGCTCCTACAATGAGCAGTTCTTC | CASSQGTSSSYNEQFF
TRBD2 | TRBJ2-5 | TRBV6-9 | NA | TGTGCCAGCAGTTCTAAGGGGCTCCCGCGGGAGGCCCGGTCGGCAGAGACCCAGTACTTC | CASSSKGLPREARSAETQYF
TRBD1 | TRBJ2-2 | TRBV27 | NA | TGTGCCAGCAGTGGCATAGGGACAGCCGGGGAGCTGTTTTTT | CASSGIGTAGELFF
NA | TRBJ1-1 | TRBV5-1 | NA | TGCGCCAGCAGCTTGGGGGGCAGGTCGAACACTGAAGCTTTCTTT | CASSLGGRSNTEAFF
NA | TRBJ1-6 | TRBV7-2 | NA | TGTGCCAGCAGCTTAGCAGGGGCGCGGGAGTCACCCCTCCACTTT | CASSLAGARESPLHF
TRBD2 | TRBJ2-1 | TRBV5-1 | NA | TGCGCCAGCAGCTTGGGTGGGACTAGCGGGGGGGGAAATGAGCAGTTCTTC | CASSLGGTSGGGNEQFF
TRBD2 | TRBJ2-1 | TRBV2 | NA | TGTGCCAGCAAGAGCGGGGGGAACAATGAGCAGTTCTTC | CASKSGGNNEQFF
TRBD2 | TRBJ2-5 | TRBV9 | once | TGTGCCAGCAGCGTGCTAGCGGGGAATAGAGAGACCCAGTACTTC | CASSVLAGNRETQYF
TRBD2 | TRBJ2-7 | TRBV5-1 | once | TGCGCCAGCTGCTTGACTAGCGGGAGTGGCCCCTACGAGCAGTACTTC | CASCLTSGSGPYEQYF
NA | TRBJ2-3 | TRBV30 | NA | TGTGCCTGGAGTAGGGGCAGACGGGGGATCCCTAGCACAGATACGCAGTATTTT | CAWSRGRRGIPSTDTQYF
NA | TRBJ2-7 | TRBV4-3 | NA | TGCGCCAGCAGCCAAGATGGTAGCGGATCCTACGAGCAGTACTTC | CASSQDGSGSYEQYF
NA | TRBJ1-5 | TRBV7-2 | few | TGTGCCAGCAGCTATTACAGTGATAGCAATCAGCCCCAGCATTTT | CASSYYSDSNQPQHF
TRBD1 | TRBJ1-2 | TRBV6-5 | NA | TGTGCCAGCAGTACGACGACAGGGGATTATGGCTACACCTTC | CASSTTTGDYGYTF
TRBD2 | TRBJ2-3 | TRBV6-1 | NA | TGTGCCAGCAGTCGGGGGGGTGGGGAAGATACGCAGTATTTT | CASSRGGGEDTQYF
TRBD2 | TRBJ2-7 | TRBV7-2 | NA | TGTGCCAGCAGCTTAATAGGCGGGAGGCTATCCTACGAGCAGTACTTC | CASSLIGGRLSYEQYF
NA | TRBJ1-4 | TRBV6-1 | NA | TGTGCCAGCAGGGACTACGGATCAACTAATGAAAAACTGTTTTTT | CASRDYGSTNEKLFF
TRBD2 | TRBJ2-5 | TRBV4-2 | NA | TGTGCCAGCAGCCAAGATAGCGGGGGGTTAGGGACCCAGTACTTC | CASSQDSGGLGTQYF
NA | TRBJ2-7 | TRBV27 | NA | TGTGCCAGCAGGGCCATCGGGGTGGGCGAGCAGTACTTC | CASRAIGVGEQYF
NA | TRBJ2-3 | TRBV2 | NA | TGTGCCAGCAGTGACCAGGGGCCCACAGATACGCAGTATTTT | CASSDQGPTDTQYF